This is a list of T cell receptor beta chains from one sample in a study of blood T cell repertoires in COVID-19. The table came from immunoSEQ multiplex PCR; TCRdb's copy has only in-frame clones and leaves some out. The table shows 160,000 or so clones, with around 82% occurring only once. Input material: PBMCs or T cells enriched from blood (not recorded which). All receptors come from a man aged 55 to 70 who had recovered from COVID-19. The CDR3 runs from the conserved cysteine through the conserved F or W. The order of the fields is J gene, D gene, clone size, V gene, CDR3 DNA, CDR3 protein. The D gene is left open where the match is weak. Clone sizes are given selectively: once, few, many, or a class where the clone is expanded.

TRBJ2-1,TRBD2,-,TRBV12-3/TRBV12-4,TGTGCCAGCAGTAGCGGGAATGTTGAGCAGTTCTTC,CASSSGNVEQFF
TRBJ1-5,TRBD1,-,TRBV6-5,TGTGCCAGCAGCCGGGACAGAGTCAATCAGCCCCAGCATTTT,CASSRDRVNQPQHF
TRBJ2-7,-,-,TRBV5-1,TGCGCCAGCAGCTTGGCCGGGACTGAATACGAGCAGTACTTC,CASSLAGTEYEQYF
TRBJ2-5,-,-,TRBV11-3,TGTGCCAGCAGCCTAGGGGGGCCAGGGGAGACCCAGTACTTC,CASSLGGPGETQYF
TRBJ1-2,TRBD1,-,TRBV11-1,TGTGCCAGCAGCCCTCGGACAGGGTCTAACTATGGCTACACCTTC,CASSPRTGSNYGYTF
TRBJ2-5,TRBD2,-,TRBV6-5,TGTGCCAGCAGTCAGACTAGCGGGTTCGTAGAGACCCAGTACTTC,CASSQTSGFVETQYF
TRBJ2-6,-,-,TRBV9,TGTGCCAGCAGCGAGTTTCTTAGACTTGACGTCCTGACTTTC,CASSEFLRLDVLTF
TRBJ2-5,-,-,TRBV19,TGTGCCAGTCTGGGCCAGGGGCGAGAGACCCAGTACTTC,CASLGQGRETQYF
TRBJ1-1,-,few,TRBV7-3,TGTGCCAGCAGCCTAAGGAGAGGGCCTGAAGCTTTCTTT,CASSLRRGPEAFF
TRBJ1-3,TRBD1,-,TRBV5-4,TGTGCCAGCAGCTTTACAGGGGCAGACACCATATATTTT,CASSFTGADTIYF
TRBJ1-6,-,-,TRBV7-2,TGTGCCAGCAGCAATAATAATTCACCCCTCCACTTT,CASSNNNSPLHF
TRBJ1-5,TRBD1,-,TRBV28,TGTGCCAGCAGTTTCTCGACAGGGGTTCAGCCCCAGCATTTT,CASSFSTGVQPQHF
TRBJ1-3,-,-,TRBV7-9,TGTGCCAGCAGCTTAGACCAGGGAACGAGCTCTGGAAACACCATATATTTT,CASSLDQGTSSGNTIYF
TRBJ2-7,-,-,TRBV19,TGTGCCAGTAGACAGGGACCCTACGAGCAGTACTTC,CASRQGPYEQYF
TRBJ1-2,TRBD1,-,TRBV18,TGTGCCAGCTCACTCACCGGGACAGGGTATAACTATGGCTACACCTTC,CASSLTGTGYNYGYTF
TRBJ2-7,TRBD1,once,TRBV5-1,TGCGCCAGCAGTAGGGACAGAGCCTACGAGCAGTACTTC,CASSRDRAYEQYF
TRBJ2-7,-,-,TRBV2,TGTGCCAGCAGTGTTTTTACAGGAGACTACGAGCAGTACTTC,CASSVFTGDYEQYF
TRBJ1-6,TRBD1,-,TRBV3-1/TRBV3-2,TGTGCCAGCAGCCAAGGTCCGGGACAGGGGAATTCACCCCTCCACTTT,CASSQGPGQGNSPLHF
TRBJ1-6,TRBD1,-,TRBV7-3,TGTGCCAGCAGCTCACAGGGGTTGAATTCACCCCTCCACTTT,CASSSQGLNSPLHF
TRBJ2-3,-,once,TRBV5-3,TGTGCCAGAAGCCCCTGGGGCTACTACGCTAGCACAGATACGCAGTATTTT,CARSPWGYYASTDTQYF
TRBJ2-2,-,once,TRBV5-1,TGCGCCAGCAGCTTCGAGGTCGCCGGGGAGCTGTTTTTT,CASSFEVAGELFF
TRBJ1-5,-,once,TRBV5-8,TGTGCCAGCAGCTCTCCCCCGGGGAGCAATCAGCCCCAGCATTTT,CASSSPPGSNQPQHF
TRBJ2-3,TRBD2,-,TRBV6-6,TGTGCCAGCAGTTTTGGACGGGGGGGCACACATACGCAGTATTTT,CASSFGRGGTHTQYF
TRBJ2-7,-,once,TRBV5-6,TGTGCCAGCAGCTCCCGACCAGGCCATTACGAGCAGTACTTC,CASSSRPGHYEQYF
TRBJ2-2,-,few,TRBV12-5,TGTGCTAGTGGTTTGGATCAGGCCGGGGAGCTGTTTTTT,CASGLDQAGELFF
TRBJ1-4,-,-,TRBV3-1/TRBV3-2,TGTGCCAGCAGCATATCAGGGAGGAATGGTGAAAAACTGTTTTTT,CASSISGRNGEKLFF
TRBJ1-5,TRBD1,-,TRBV19,TGTGCCAGTATCCCCAGCGACAGGGGTGATTTTAGCAATCAGCCCCAGCATTTT,CASIPSDRGDFSNQPQHF
TRBJ1-2,TRBD1,-,TRBV28,TGTGCCAGCAGACCTCGACAGGGGTCAAACTATGGCTACACCTTC,CASRPRQGSNYGYTF
TRBJ2-3,TRBD1,-,TRBV6-5,TGTGCCAGTAAAGGGGGACAGGGGCACACAGATACGCAGTATTTT,CASKGGQGHTDTQYF
TRBJ1-1,-,-,TRBV29-1,TGCAGCGTTTCGCGACTAGTGAACACTGAAGCTTTCTTT,CSVSRLVNTEAFF
TRBJ2-7,-,few,TRBV5-1,TGCGCCAGCAGCTTGGTGGCAGGGTCTGGCGAGCAGTACTTC,CASSLVAGSGEQYF
TRBJ2-7,-,-,TRBV6-5,TGTGCCAGCAGTTGGGCCCCCGGGGAAGTGCAGTACTTC,CASSWAPGEVQYF
TRBJ2-1,TRBD1,many,TRBV4-1,TGCGCCAGCAGCCCCGGGACAGGGGATTACAATGAGCAGTTCTTC,CASSPGTGDYNEQFF
TRBJ2-7,-,-,TRBV6-1,TGTGCCAGCAGTGAAGCTGGAGTGTACGAGCAGTACTTC,CASSEAGVYEQYF
TRBJ1-4,-,few,TRBV11-2,TGTGCCAGCAGCTTAGGATCCAGGAGGGGTATTTATGAAAAACTGTTTTTT,CASSLGSRRGIYEKLFF
TRBJ1-6,TRBD1,-,TRBV3-1/TRBV3-2,TGTGCCAGCAGCCAGGGACAGGGAGGGGAATCACCCCTCCACTTT,CASSQGQGGESPLHF
TRBJ1-4,-,-,TRBV2,TGTGCCAGCAGGGGACACTTTGGAGGAGCAACTAATGAAAAACTGTTTTTT,CASRGHFGGATNEKLFF
TRBJ1-1,TRBD1,once,TRBV19,TGTGCCAGTAGTATAAGGACAGGGGGCACAGCTTTCTTT,CASSIRTGGTAFF
TRBJ1-5,TRBD1,few,TRBV7-9,TGTGCCAGCAGCTTCATTTCCGGGACAGGGCAGGGTCAGCCCCAGCATTTT,CASSFISGTGQGQPQHF
TRBJ2-7,-,-,TRBV21-1,TGTGCCATTCCGATTCCACCCGGGACAGCTTACTACGAGCAGTACTTC,CAIPIPPGTAYYEQYF
TRBJ2-5,-,-,TRBV14,TGTGCCAGCAGCCCAACATATTGGTCGCCAAAGCAAGAGACCCAGTACTTC,CASSPTYWSPKQETQYF
TRBJ2-5,TRBD1,-,TRBV5-4,TGTGCCAGCAGCTATCCAGGGGGCCGAGAGACCCAGTACTTC,CASSYPGGRETQYF
TRBJ1-3,TRBD1,few,TRBV18,TGTGCCAGCTCACGATTGAATAGCATCTCGGGACAGGGGGCGCACACCATATATTTT,CASSRLNSISGQGAHTIYF
TRBJ1-6,-,-,TRBV7-9,TGTGCCAGCAGCCCCGGTGAACCCTATAATTCACCCCTCCACTTT,CASSPGEPYNSPLHF
TRBJ2-7,-,once,TRBV28,TGTGCCAGCTCGTCCGCGAGTTACGAGCAGTACTTC,CASSSASYEQYF
TRBJ2-6,TRBD1,-,TRBV12-5,TGTGCTAGTGGTTTGGAAATACAGGGGGCGTTCTCTGGGGCCAACGTCCTGACTTTC,CASGLEIQGAFSGANVLTF
TRBJ2-3,TRBD1,-,TRBV5-6,TGTGCCAGCAGCCGGGACAGGGGGGGCGCAGATACGCAGTATTTT,CASSRDRGGADTQYF
TRBJ2-5,TRBD2,-,TRBV5-8,TGTGCCAGCAGCTCGGGACTAGATGGCCAAGAGACCCAGTACTTC,CASSSGLDGQETQYF
TRBJ1-2,TRBD1,-,TRBV5-1,TGCGCCAGCAGCCTCCGGACAGGGGGATATGGCTACACCTTC,CASSLRTGGYGYTF
TRBJ2-7,TRBD2,-,TRBV11-2,TGTGCCAGCAGCCCTCCCGGGACTAGACACGAGCAGTACTTC,CASSPPGTRHEQYF
TRBJ1-2,-,-,TRBV7-8,TGTGCCAGCAGCCCAGGGCAGGCGGTAGGCTACACCTTC,CASSPGQAVGYTF